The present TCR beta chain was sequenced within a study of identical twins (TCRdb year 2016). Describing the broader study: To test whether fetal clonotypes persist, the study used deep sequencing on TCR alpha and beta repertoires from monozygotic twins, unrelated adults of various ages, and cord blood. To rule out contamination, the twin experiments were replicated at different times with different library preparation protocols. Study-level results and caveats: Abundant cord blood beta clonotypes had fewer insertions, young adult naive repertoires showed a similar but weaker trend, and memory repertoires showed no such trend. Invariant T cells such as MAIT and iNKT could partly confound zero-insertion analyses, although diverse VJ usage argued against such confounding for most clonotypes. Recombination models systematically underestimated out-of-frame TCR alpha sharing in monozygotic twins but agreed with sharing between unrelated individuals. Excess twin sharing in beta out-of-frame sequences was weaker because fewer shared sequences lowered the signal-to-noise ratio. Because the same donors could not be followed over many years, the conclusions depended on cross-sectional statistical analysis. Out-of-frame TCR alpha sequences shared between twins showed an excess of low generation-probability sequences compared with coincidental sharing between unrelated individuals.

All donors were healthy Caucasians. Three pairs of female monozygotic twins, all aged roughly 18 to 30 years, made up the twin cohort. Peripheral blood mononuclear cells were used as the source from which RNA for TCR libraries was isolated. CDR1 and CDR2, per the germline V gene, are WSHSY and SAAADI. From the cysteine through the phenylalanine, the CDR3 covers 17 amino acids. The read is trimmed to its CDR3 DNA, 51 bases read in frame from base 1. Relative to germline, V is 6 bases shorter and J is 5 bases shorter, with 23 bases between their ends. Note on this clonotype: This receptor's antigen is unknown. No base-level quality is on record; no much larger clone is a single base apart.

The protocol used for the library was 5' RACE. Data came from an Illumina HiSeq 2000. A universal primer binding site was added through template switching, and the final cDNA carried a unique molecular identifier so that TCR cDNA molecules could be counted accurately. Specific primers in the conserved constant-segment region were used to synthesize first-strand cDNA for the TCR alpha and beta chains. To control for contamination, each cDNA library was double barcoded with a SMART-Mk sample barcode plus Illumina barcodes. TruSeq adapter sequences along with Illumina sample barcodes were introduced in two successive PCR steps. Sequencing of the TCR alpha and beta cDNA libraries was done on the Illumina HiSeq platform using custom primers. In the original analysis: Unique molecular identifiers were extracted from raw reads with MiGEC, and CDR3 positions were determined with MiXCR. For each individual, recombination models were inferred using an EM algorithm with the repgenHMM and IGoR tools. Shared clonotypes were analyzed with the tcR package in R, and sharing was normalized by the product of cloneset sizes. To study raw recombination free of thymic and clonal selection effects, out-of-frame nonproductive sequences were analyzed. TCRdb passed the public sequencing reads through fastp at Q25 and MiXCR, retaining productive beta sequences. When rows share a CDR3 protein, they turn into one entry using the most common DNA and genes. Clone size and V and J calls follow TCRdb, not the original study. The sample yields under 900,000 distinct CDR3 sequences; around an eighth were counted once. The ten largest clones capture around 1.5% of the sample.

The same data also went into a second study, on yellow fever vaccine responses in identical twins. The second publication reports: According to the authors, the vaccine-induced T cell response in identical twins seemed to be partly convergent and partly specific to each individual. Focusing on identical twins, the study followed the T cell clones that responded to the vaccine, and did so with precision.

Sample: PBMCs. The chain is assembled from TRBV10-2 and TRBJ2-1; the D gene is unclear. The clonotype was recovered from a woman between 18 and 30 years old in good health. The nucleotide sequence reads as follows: TGCGCCAGCAGACCTCCCGAGAAAAGCTTGGCAAACAATGAGCAGTTCTTC. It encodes CASRPPEKSLANNEQFF.